This TCR beta chain stems from a study of cytomegalovirus exposure and HLA in healthy donors. Points from the study as a whole: Despite most TCR sequences being rare, some public TCRs occurred in many donors.

Among the 100 to 150 subjects of the validation cohort, separate from the roughly 730-subject first cohort, were the donors. Regarding this clone: Its specificity is unknown.

Measured with immunoSEQ multiplex PCR; TCRdb has only the in-frame clones, and not every one. The top ten hold 0.8% to 1% of the sample, which has under 200,000 clones, approximately 96% seen once. The sequenced sample was PBMCs. The sequence came from a woman in her late teens or twenties in good health and CMV-seronegative.

The CDR3 sequence is CASSYTGLTNYGYTF. The DNA for the CDR3 is TGTGCCAGCAGTTACACAGGATTGACTAACTATGGCTACACCTTC. The gene calls are TRBV6-5 and TRBJ1-2, with D tentatively TRBD1 (5 bases). This CDR3 is built from 15 residues. CDR1 and CDR2 (germline): MNHEY, SVGAGI. The germline V and J ends were trimmed by 2 bases and 0 bases, with 10 bases remaining between them.